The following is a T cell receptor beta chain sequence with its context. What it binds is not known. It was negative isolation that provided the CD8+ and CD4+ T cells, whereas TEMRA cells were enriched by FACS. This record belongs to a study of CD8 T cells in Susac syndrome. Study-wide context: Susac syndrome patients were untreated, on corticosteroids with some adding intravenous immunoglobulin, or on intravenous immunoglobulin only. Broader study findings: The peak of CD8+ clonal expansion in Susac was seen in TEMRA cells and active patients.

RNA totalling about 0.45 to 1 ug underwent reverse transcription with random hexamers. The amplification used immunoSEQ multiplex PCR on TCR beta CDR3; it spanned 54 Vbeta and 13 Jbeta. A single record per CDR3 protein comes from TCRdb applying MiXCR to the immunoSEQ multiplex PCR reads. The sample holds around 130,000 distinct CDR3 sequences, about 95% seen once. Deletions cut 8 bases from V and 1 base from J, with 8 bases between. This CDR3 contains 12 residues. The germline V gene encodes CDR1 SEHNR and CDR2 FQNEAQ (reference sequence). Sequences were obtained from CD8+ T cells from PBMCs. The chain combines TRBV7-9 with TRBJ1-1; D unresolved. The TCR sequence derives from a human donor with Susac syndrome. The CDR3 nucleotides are TGTGCCAGCCTGGAGGGGAACACTGAAGCTTTCTTT. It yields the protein CASLEGNTEAFF.